This entry features one T cell receptor (beta chain) sequence. As yet, its antigen is unknown. The library was made from cDNA and included unique molecular identifiers. TCRdb ran MiXCR on the PCR reads and lists one entry per CDR3 protein. The table includes roughly 800,000 distinct CDR3 sequences, less than 35% detected once. These data originate in a study of post-analysis software for immune sequencing data. Broader study findings: Controls had lower frequencies than patients of a handful of TRBV segments, which included TRBV5-6, TRBV5-1 and TRBV20-1.

From germline, CDR1 is MDHEN and CDR2 SYDVKM. The CDR3 consists of 16 residues. V gene TRBV28 combines with J gene TRBJ2-7; 9 bases are a match to TRBD2. The DNA end is a closer match to TRBJ2-5, so the J assignment may be wrong. The receptor was isolated from a girl between 10 and 17 years old with multiple sclerosis. Sequencing input: blood. This CDR3 is CASSPHSGGQVKTQYF. The CDR3 DNA reads as TGTGCCAGCAGTCCCCATAGCGGGGGTCAGGTGAAGACCCAGTACTTC.